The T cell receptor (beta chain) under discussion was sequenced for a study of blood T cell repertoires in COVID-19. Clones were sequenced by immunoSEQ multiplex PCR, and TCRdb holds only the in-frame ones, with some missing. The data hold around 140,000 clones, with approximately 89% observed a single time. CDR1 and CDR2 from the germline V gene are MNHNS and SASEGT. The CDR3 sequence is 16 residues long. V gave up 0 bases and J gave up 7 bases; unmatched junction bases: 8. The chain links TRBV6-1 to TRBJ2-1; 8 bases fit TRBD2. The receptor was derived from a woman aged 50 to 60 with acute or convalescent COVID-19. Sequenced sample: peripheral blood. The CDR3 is CASSEALSGGMNEQFF. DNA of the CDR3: TGTGCCAGCAGTGAAGCGCTCAGCGGGGGAATGAATGAGCAGTTCTTC.